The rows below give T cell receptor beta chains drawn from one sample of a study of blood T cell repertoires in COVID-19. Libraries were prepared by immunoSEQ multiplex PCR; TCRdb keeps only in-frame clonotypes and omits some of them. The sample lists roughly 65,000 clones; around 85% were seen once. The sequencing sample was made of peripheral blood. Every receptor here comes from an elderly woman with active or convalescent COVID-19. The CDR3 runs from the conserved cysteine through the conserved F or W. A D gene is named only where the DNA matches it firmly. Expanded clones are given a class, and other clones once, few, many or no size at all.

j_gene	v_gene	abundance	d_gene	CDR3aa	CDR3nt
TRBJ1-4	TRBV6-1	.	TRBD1	CASSDRGTGWEKLFF	TGTGCCAGCAGTGATAGAGGGACAGGGTGGGAAAAACTGTTTTTT
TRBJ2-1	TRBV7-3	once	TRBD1	CASSPGTGWNEQFF	TGTGCCAGCAGCCCCGGGACAGGGTGGAATGAGCAGTTCTTC
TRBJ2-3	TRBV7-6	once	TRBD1	CASSSGRTGYTDTQYF	TGTGCCAGCAGCTCAGGCAGGACAGGATACACAGATACGCAGTATTTT
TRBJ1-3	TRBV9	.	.	CASSVEGSGNTIYF	TGTGCCAGCAGCGTAGAGGGGTCTGGAAACACCATATATTTT
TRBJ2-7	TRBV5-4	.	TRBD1	CASSLPGQGPHEQYF	TGTGCCAGCAGCCTACCGGGACAGGGTCCCCACGAGCAGTACTTC
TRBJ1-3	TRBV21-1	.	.	CASSKSSGHPGNTIYF	TGTGCCAGCAGCAAATCCTCAGGGCACCCTGGAAACACCATATATTTT
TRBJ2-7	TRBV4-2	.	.	CASSQARDTYEQYF	TGTGCCAGCAGCCAAGCCAGGGATACCTACGAGCAGTACTTC
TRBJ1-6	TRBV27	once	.	CASSLSSGGASYNSPLHF	TGTGCCAGCAGTTTATCTTCGGGGGGCGCATCCTATAATTCACCCCTCCACTTT
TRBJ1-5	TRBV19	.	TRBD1	CASRTGTDDYQPQHF	TGTGCCAGTAGAACCGGGACAGATGACTATCAGCCCCAGCATTTT
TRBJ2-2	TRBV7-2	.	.	CASTVRNTGELFF	TGTGCCAGCACCGTTCGGAACACCGGGGAGCTGTTTTTT
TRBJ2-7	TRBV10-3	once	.	CAIAAGGASSYEQYF	TGTGCCATCGCTGCGGGCGGGGCGAGCTCCTACGAGCAGTACTTC
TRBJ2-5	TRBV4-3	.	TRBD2	CASSQMVYGGDLKETQYF	TGCGCCAGCAGCCAAATGGTTTACGGGGGGGACCTAAAAGAGACCCAGTACTTC
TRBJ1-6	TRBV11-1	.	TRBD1	CASSLTGGNSPLHF	TGTGCCAGCAGCTTAACAGGGGGGAATTCACCCCTCCACTTT
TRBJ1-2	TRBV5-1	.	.	CASSPVGGDYGYTF	TGCGCCAGCAGCCCCGTGGGAGGGGACTATGGCTACACCTTC
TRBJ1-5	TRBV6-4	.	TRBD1	CASSRQGQPQHF	TGTGCCAGCAGCAGACAGGGACAGCCCCAGCATTTT
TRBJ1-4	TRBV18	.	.	CASATVREETLFF	TGTGCCAGCGCGACAGTACGGGAGGAAACACTGTTTTTT
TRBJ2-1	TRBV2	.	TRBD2	CASTVYRGGPRDRNEQFF	TGTGCCAGCACGGTTTATCGCGGGGGGCCCCGCGACCGCAATGAGCAGTTCTTC
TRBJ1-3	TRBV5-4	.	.	CASSAGQIRSGNTIYF	TGTGCCAGCAGCGCCGGACAAATACGCTCTGGAAACACCATATATTTT
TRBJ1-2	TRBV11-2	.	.	CASSLAGGRAYGYTF	TGTGCCAGCAGCTTAGCCGGAGGGAGGGCCTATGGCTACACCTTC
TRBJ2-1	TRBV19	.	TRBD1	CASSPGPGQGYNEQFF	TGTGCCAGTAGTCCGGGACCGGGACAGGGATACAATGAGCAGTTCTTC
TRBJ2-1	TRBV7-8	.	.	CASSLRDRDGSEQFF	TGTGCCAGCAGCTTAAGAGACAGGGACGGGAGTGAGCAGTTCTTC
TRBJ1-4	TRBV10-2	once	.	CASSELSEKLFF	TGCGCCAGCAGTGAGCTCAGTGAAAAACTGTTTTTT